The sequence of this T cell receptor beta chain was determined in a study of blood T cell repertoires in COVID-19. Study summary: The cDNA or gDNA used as material had been derived from T cells, B-cell-depleted T cells, or PBMCs.

Under the authors' procedure: Using reference gene primer amplification, nucleated cell counts were estimated. Assay: immunoSEQ multiplex PCR; the TCRdb copy retains only in-frame clones and omits some. D and trimming come from the DNA, and the V and J calls and clone size come from that table. The sample contains 150,000 to 200,000 clones, roughly nine tenths of which appear only once. Germline V gene lookup returns CDR1 SNHLY and CDR2 FYNNEI. This CDR3 contains 14 residues. The trim removed 6 bases at V and 0 bases at J, leaving 1 base unmatched. The chain employs TRBV2 and TRBJ2-3, with TRBD1 matching over 9 bases. The sequence was obtained from a man aged 55-75 years with active or convalescent COVID-19. Sequenced input: peripheral blood. The CDR3 loop is CASRDRGSTDTQYF. CDR3 sequence (DNA): TGTGCCAGCAGGGACAGGGGTAGCACAGATACGCAGTATTTT.